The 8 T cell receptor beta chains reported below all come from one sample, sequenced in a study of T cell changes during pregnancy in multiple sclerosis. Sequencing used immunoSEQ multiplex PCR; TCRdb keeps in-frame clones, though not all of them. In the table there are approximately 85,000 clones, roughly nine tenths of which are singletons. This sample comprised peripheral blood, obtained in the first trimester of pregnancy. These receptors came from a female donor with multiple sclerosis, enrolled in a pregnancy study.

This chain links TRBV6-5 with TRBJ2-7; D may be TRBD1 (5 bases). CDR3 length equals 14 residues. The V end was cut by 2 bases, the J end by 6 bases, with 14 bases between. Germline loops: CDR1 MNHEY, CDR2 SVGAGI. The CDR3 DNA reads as TGTGCCAGCAGTTACCTGGGGCAGGGCGGCGAGCAGTACTTC. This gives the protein CASSYLGQGGEQYF.

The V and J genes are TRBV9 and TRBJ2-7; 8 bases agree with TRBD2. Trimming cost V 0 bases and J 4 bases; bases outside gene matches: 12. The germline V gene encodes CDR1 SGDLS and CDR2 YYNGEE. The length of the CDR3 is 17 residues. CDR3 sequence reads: CASSVGPASGLTYEQYF. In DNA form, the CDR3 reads TGTGCCAGCAGCGTAGGCCCCGCTAGCGGGCTAACGTACGAGCAGTACTTC.

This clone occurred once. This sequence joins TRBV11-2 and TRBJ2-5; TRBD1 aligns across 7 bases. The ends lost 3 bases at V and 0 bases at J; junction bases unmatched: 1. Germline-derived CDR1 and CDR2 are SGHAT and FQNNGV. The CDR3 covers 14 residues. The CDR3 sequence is CASSLGQNQETQYF. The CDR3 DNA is TGTGCCAGCAGCTTGGGACAGAACCAAGAGACCCAGTACTTC.

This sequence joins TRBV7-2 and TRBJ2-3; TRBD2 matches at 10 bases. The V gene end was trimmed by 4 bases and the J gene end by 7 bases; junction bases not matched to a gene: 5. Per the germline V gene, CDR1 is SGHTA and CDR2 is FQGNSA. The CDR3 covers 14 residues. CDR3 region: CASSWGTSAYTQYF. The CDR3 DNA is TGTGCCAGCAGCTGGGGGACTAGCGCCTATACGCAGTATTTT.

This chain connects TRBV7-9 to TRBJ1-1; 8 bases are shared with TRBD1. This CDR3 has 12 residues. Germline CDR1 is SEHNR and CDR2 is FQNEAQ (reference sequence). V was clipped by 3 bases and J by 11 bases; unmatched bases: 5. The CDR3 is CASSLTGAEAFF. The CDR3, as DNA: TGTGCCAGCAGCTTGACAGGGGCCGAGGCTTTCTTT.

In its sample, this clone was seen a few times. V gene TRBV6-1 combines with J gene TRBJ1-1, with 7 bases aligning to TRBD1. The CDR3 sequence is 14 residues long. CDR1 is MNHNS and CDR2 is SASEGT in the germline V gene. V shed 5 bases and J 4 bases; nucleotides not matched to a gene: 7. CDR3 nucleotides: TGTGCCAGCAGTCGAACAGGGGTGGGCACTGAAGCTTTCTTT. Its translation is CASSRTGVGTEAFF.

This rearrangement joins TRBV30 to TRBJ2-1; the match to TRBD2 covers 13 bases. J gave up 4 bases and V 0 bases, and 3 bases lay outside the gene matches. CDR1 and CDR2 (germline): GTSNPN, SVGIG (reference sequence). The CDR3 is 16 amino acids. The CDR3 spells CAWSVGLAGAYNEQFF. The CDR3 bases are TGTGCCTGGAGTGTAGGACTAGCGGGAGCATACAATGAGCAGTTCTTC.

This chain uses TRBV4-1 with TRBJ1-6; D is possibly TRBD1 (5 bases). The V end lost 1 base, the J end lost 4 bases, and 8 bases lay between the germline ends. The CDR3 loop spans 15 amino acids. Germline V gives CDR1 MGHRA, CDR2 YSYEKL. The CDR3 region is CASSQVGQYNSPLHF. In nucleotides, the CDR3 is TGCGCCAGCAGCCAAGTGGGGCAGTATAATTCACCCCTCCACTTT.